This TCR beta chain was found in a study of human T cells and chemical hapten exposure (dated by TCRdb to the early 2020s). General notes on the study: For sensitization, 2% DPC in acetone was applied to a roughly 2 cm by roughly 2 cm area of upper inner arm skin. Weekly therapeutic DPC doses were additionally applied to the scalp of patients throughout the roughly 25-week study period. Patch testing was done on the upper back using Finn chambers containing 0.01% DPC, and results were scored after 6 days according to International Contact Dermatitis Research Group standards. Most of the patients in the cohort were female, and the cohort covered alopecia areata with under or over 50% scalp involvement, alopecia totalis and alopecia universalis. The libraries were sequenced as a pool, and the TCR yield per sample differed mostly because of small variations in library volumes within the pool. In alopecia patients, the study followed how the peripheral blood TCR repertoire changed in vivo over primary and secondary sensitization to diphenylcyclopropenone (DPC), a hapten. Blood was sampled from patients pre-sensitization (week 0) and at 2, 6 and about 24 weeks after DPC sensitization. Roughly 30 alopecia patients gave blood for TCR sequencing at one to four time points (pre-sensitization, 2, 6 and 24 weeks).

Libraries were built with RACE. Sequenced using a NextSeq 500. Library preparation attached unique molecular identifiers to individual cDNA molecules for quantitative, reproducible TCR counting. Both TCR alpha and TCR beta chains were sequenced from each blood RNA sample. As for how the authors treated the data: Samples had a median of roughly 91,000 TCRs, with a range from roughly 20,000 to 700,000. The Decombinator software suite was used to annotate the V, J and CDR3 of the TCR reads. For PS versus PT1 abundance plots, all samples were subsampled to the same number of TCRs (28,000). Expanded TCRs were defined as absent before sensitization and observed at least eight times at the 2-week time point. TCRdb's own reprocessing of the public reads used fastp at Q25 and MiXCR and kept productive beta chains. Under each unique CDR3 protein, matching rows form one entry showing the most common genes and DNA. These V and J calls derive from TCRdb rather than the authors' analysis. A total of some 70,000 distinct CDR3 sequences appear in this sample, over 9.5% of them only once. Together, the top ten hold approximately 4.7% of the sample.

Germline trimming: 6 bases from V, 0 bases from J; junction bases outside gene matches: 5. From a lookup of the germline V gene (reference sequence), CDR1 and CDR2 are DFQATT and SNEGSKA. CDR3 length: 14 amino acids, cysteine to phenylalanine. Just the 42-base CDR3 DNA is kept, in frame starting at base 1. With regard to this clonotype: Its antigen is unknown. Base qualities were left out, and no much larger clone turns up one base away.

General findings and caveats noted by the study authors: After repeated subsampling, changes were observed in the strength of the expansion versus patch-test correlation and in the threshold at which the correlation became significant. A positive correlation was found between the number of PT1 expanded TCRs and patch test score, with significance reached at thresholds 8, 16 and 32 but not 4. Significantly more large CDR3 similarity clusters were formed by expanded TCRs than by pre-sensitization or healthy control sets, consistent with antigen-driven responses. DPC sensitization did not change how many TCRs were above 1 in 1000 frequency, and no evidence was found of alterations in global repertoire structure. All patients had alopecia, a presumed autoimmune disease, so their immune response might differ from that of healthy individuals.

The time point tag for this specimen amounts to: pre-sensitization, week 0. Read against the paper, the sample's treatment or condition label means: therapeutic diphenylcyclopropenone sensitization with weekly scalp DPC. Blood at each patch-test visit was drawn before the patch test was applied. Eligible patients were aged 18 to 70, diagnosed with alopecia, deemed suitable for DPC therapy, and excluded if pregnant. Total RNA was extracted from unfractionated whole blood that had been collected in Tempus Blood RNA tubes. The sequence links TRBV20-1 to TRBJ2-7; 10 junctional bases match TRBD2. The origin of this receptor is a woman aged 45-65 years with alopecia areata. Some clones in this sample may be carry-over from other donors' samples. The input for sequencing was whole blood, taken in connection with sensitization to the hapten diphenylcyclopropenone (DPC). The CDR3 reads CSARTSGSSYEQYF. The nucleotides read TGCAGTGCCAGGACTAGCGGTAGCTCCTACGAGCAGTACTTC.